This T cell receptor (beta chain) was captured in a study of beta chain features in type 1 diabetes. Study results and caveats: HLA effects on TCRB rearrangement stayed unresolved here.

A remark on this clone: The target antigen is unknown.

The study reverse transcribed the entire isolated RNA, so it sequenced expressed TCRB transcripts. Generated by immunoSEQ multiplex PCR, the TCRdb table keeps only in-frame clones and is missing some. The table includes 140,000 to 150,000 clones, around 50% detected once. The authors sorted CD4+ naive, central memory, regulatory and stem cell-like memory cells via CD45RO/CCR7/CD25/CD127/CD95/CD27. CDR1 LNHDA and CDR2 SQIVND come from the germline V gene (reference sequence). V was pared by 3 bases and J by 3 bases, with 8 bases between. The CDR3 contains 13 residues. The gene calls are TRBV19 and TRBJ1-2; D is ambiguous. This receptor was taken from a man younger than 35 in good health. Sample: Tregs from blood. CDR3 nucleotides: TGTGCCAGTAGTATCAGTGGTGACTATGGCTACACCTTC. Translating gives CASSISGDYGYTF. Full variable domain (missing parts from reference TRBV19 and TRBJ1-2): DGGITQSPKYLFRKEGQNVTLSCEQNLNHDAMYWYRQDPGQGLRLIYYSQIVNDFQKGDIAEGYSVSREKKESFPLTVTSAQKNPTAFYLCASSISGDYGYTFGSGTRLTVV.